A single sample gave rise to the 6 T cell receptor beta chains below, sequenced in a study of molecular identifiers for immune sequencing clone quantification. TCRdb fed the PCR reads into MiXCR, producing one record per CDR3 protein. Among 460,000 or so distinct CDR3 sequences, over 20% were seen once, and the ten largest hold around 0.84%. The sequencing input was naive CD8+ T cells from blood, with Jurkat cell RNA spiked in. Regarding subset: FACS-sorted CD8+CD4-CCR7+CD45RA+ naive T cells. These receptors all stem from a human donor in good health. Some libraries in this study had Jurkat cell RNA spiked in.

This clonotype was detected many times. The chain recombines TRBV29-1 with TRBJ2-7; 12 bases line up with TRBD2. Germline CDR1 SQVTM, CDR2 ANQGSEA. This CDR3 is built from 13 residues. Unmatched junction bases numbered 6, after V lost 5 bases and J lost 7 bases. This chain's CDR3 is CSVRLAGVWEQYF. CDR3 nucleotides: TGCAGCGTTCGACTAGCGGGAGTGTGGGAGCAGTACTTC.

This clonotype appeared many times. The rearrangement uses TRBV7-2 and TRBJ2-1; the match to TRBD2 covers 8 bases. With 4 bases clipped from V and 7 bases from J, the junction kept 9 bases outside the gene matches. The CDR3 sequence is 15 residues long. Germline CDR1 is SGHTA and CDR2 is FQGNSA. CDR3: CASSSSAGATNEQFF. For the CDR3, the DNA is TGTGCCAGCAGCTCCTCAGCGGGAGCTACGAATGAGCAGTTCTTC.

This clonotype was observed a handful of times. The rearrangement links TRBV4-3 to TRBJ2-7; weak D call: TRBD2 (6 bases). From germline, CDR1 is LGHNA and CDR2 YSLEER. Trimming cost V 4 bases and J 2 bases, with 18 bases left between them. The CDR3 extends over 16 amino acids. CDR3 residues: CASSPRVEGYAYEQYF. The CDR3, as DNA: TGCGCCAGCAGCCCGCGGGTGGAGGGGTACGCCTACGAGCAGTACTTC.

This chain joins TRBV12-3 or TRBV12-4 and TRBJ1-2; a weak D match, TRBD1 (6 bases). This CDR3 is 14 amino acids long. V lost 6 bases to trimming and J lost 8 bases, with 19 bases between them. This chain's CDR3 is CASSLGHPRGGYTF. In DNA form, the CDR3 reads TGTGCCAGCAGCCTGGGACATCCCAGGGGCGGCTACACCTTC.

This clonotype came up a few times. The J gene is TRBJ2-3, the V gene TRBV5-3, with 8 bases that match TRBD2. TRBV5-3 is designated an ORF whose function remains uncertain. The CDR3 loop spans 18 amino acids. V was clipped by 8 bases and J by 2 bases; unmatched bases: 19. The CDR3 loop reads CASSETSGLNTFTDTQYF. In DNA, the CDR3 is TGTGCCAGCAGCGAAACTAGCGGACTAAATACATTCACAGATACGCAGTATTTT.

This clonotype was seen a few times. The rearrangement joins TRBV12-3 or TRBV12-4 to TRBJ1-2; perhaps TRBD1 as D (6 bases). The CDR3 extends over 14 amino acids. V was pared by 6 bases and J by 5 bases, with 16 bases between. Written as DNA, the CDR3 is TGTGCCAGCAGCCCCGGGGGGGGCGTGTATGGCTACACCTTC. As protein: CASSPGGGVYGYTF.